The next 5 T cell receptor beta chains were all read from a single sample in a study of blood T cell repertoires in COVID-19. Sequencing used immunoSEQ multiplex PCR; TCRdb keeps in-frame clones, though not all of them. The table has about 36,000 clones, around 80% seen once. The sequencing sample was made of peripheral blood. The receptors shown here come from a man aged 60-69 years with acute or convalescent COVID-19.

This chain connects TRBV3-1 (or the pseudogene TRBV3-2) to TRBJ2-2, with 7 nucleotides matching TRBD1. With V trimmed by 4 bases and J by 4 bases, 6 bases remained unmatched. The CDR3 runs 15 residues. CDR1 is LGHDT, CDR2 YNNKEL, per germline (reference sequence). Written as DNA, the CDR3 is TGTGCCAGCAGCCTACAGGGGTTTTCCACCGGGGAGCTGTTTTTT. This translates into CASSLQGFSTGELFF.

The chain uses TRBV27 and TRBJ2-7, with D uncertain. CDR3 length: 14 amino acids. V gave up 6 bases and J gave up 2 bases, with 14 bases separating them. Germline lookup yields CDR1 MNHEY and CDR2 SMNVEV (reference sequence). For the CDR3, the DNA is TGTGCCAGCAGCTACGGTGGCGGCACCTACGAGCAGTACTTC. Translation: CASSYGGGTYEQYF.

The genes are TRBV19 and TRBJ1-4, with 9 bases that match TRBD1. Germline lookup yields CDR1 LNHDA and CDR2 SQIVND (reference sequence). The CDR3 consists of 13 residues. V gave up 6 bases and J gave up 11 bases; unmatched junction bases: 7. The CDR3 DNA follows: TGTGCCAGTAGCCAAACCGACAGGGGGAAACTGTTTTTT. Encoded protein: CASSQTDRGKLFF.

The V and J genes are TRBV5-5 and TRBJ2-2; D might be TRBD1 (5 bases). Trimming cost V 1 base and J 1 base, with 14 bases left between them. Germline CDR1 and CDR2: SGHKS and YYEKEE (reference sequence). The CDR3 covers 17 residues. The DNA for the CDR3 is TGTGCCAGCAGCTTGATGCGTGTCCAGGGGAACACCGGGGAGCTGTTTTTT. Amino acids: CASSLMRVQGNTGELFF.

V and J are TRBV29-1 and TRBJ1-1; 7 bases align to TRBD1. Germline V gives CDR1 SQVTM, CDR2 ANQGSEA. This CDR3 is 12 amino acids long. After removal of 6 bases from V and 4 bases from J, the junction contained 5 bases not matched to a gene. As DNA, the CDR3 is TGCAGCGTACAGGGGAGGACCACTGAAGCTTTCTTT. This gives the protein CSVQGRTTEAFF.